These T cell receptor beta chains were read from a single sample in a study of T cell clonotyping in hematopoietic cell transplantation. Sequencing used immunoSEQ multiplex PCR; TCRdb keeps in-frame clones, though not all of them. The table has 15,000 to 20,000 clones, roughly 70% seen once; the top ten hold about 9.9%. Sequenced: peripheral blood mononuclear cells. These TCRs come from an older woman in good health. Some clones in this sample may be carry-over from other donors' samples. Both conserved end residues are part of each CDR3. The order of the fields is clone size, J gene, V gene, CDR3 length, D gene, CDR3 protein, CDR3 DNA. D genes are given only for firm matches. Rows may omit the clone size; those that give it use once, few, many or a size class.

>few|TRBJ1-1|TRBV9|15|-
CASSVEPVEGTEAFF
TGTGCCAGCAGCGTAGAGCCGGTGGAGGGCACTGAAGCTTTCTTT
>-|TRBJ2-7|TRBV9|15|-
CASSVAVGRPYEQYF
TGTGCCAGCAGCGTTGCCGTCGGCCGTCCCTACGAGCAGTACTTC
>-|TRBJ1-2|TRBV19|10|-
CARIGLRYTF
TGTGCCCGCATAGGGCTACGCTACACCTTC
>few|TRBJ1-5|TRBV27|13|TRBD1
CASSGDRGAPQHF
TGTGCCAGCAGTGGGGACAGGGGAGCGCCCCAGCATTTT
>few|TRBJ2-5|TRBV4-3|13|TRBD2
CASSQTRGGTQYF
TGCGCCAGCAGCCAGACCCGGGGGGGGACCCAGTACTTC
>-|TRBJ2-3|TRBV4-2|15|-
CASSPIVGGTDTQYF
TGTGCCAGCAGCCCTATCGTGGGAGGCACAGATACGCAGTATTTT
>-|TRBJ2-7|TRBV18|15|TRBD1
CASSHAGTGAYEQYF
TGTGCCAGCTCACACGCCGGGACAGGGGCCTACGAGCAGTACTTC
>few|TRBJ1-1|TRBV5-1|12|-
CASSLDGPEAFF
TGCGCCAGCAGCTTGGACGGCCCTGAAGCTTTCTTT
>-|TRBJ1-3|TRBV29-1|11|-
CSVNTGNTIYF
TGCAGCGTAAATACTGGAAACACCATATATTTT
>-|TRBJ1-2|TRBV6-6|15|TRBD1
CASSYRDSQNYGYTF
TGTGCCAGCAGTTATAGGGACAGCCAAAACTATGGCTACACCTTC
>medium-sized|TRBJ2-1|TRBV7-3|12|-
CASSYGNNEQFF
TGTGCCAGCAGCTACGGTAACAATGAGCAGTTCTTC
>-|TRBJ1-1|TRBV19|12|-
CASSIGPTEAFF
TGTGCCAGTAGTATAGGTCCCACTGAAGCTTTCTTT
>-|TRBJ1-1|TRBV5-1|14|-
CASRKGVSNTEAFF
TGCGCCAGCAGAAAGGGGGTCTCAAACACTGAAGCTTTCTTT
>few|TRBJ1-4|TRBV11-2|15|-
CASSLGWRGNEKLFF
TGTGCCAGCAGCCTAGGGTGGAGGGGGAATGAAAAACTGTTTTTT
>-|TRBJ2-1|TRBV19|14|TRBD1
CASSIGQGANEQFF
TGTGCCAGTAGTATAGGGCAGGGGGCGAATGAGCAGTTCTTC
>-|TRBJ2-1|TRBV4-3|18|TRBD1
CASSQSTGYFGTYNEQFF
TGCGCCAGCAGCCAGTCGACAGGGTATTTCGGGACCTACAATGAGCAGTTCTTC
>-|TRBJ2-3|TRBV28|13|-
CASSSGRTDTQYF
TGTGCCAGCAGTTCCGGACGCACAGATACGCAGTATTTT
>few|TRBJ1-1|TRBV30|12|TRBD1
CAWSKGATEAFF
TGTGCCTGGAGTAAGGGGGCCACTGAAGCTTTCTTT
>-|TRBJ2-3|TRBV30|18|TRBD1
CAWSVFQGAFMGTDTQYF
TGTGCCTGGAGTGTATTTCAGGGGGCTTTTATGGGCACAGATACGCAGTATTTT
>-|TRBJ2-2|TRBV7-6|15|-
CASSLEGTYTGELFF
TGTGCCAGCAGCTTAGAAGGGACTTACACCGGGGAGCTGTTTTTT
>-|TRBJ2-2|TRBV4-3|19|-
CASSRGRLNLAANTGELFF
TGCGCCAGCAGCCGAGGGAGACTAAACTTGGCGGCGAACACCGGGGAGCTGTTTTTT
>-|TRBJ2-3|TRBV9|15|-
CASTPPEEDTDTQYF
TGTGCCAGCACCCCACCGGAGGAGGATACAGATACGCAGTATTTT
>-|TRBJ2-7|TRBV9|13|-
CASSLQGDYEQYF
TGTGCCAGCAGCCTACAGGGCGACTACGAGCAGTACTTC
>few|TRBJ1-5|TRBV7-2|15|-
CASSSSGTSNQPQHF
TGTGCCAGCAGCTCCTCGGGAACTAGCAATCAGCCCCAGCATTTT
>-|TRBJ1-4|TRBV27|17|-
CASSSLGYGEGREKLFF
TGTGCCAGCAGTTCCCTGGGGTATGGAGAGGGGAGGGAAAAACTGTTTTTT
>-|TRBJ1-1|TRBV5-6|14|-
CASSSRAGGTEAFF
TGTGCCAGCAGCTCGAGGGCGGGGGGCACTGAAGCTTTCTTT
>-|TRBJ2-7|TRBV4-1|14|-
CASRDPGDPYEQYF
TGCGCCAGCCGTGATCCAGGAGACCCCTACGAGCAGTACTTC
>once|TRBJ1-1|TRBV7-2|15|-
CASSLAGSLDTEAFF
TGTGCCAGCAGCTTAGCCGGTTCCCTGGACACTGAAGCTTTCTTT
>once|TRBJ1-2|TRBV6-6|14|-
CASSGQMANYGYTF
TGTGCCAGCAGTGGTCAGATGGCTAACTATGGCTACACCTTC
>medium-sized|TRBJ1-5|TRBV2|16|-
CASSPHPGDSNQPQHF
TGTGCCAGCAGTCCTCACCCTGGGGATAGCAATCAGCCCCAGCATTTT
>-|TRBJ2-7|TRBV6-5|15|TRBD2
CASSYDRLAAYEQYF
TGTGCCAGCAGTTACGATCGACTAGCGGCTTACGAGCAGTACTTC
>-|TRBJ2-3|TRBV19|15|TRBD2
CASSSRGGWGDTQYF
TGTGCCAGTAGTTCTCGGGGGGGCTGGGGAGATACGCAGTATTTT
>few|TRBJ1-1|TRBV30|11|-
CAWSVLSAAFF
TGTGCCTGGAGTGTACTGTCTGCAGCTTTCTTT
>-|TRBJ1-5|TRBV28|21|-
CASSLGGLSLPATNSNQPQHF
TGTGCCAGCAGTTTGGGGGGACTCTCGTTGCCCGCTACCAATAGCAATCAGCCCCAGCATTTT
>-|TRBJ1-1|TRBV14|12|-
CASSLGGLEAFF
TGTGCCAGCAGCCTGGGGGGGTTGGAAGCTTTCTTT
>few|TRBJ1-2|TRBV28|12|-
CASSPQGYGYTF
TGTGCCAGCAGTCCCCAGGGCTATGGCTACACCTTC
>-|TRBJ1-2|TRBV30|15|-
CAWIPPPEPNYGYTF
TGTGCCTGGATCCCTCCCCCGGAGCCGAACTATGGCTACACCTTC
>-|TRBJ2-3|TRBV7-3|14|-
CASSLSLTGHTQYF
TGTGCCAGCAGCTTATCGCTAACAGGACATACGCAGTATTTT
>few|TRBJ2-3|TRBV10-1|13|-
CASSEGRAQSQYF
TGCGCCAGCAGTGAGGGCCGCGCCCAATCGCAGTATTTT
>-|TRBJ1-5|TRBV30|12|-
CAWRESGLAQHF
TGTGCCTGGAGGGAATCGGGCCTGGCCCAGCATTTT
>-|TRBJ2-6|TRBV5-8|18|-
CASSLERGLYSGANVLTF
TGTGCCAGCAGCTTGGAGAGGGGTCTTTACTCTGGGGCCAACGTCCTGACTTTC
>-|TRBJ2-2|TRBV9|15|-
CASSPGVSRTGELFF
TGTGCCAGCAGCCCAGGGGTTTCGAGGACCGGGGAGCTGTTTTTT